The clone carrying this T cell receptor (beta chain) was found once. The sample is drawn from a study of blood T cell repertoires in COVID-19. On the study more broadly: Whether acute or convalescent, the COVID-19 samples came from the United States, Italy and Spain. PBMCs, B-cell-depleted T cells, or T cells were the source of the cDNA or gDNA that made up the material.

This CDR3 is 15 amino acids long. In germline, CDR1 is SGHRS, CDR2 YFSETQ. V was pared by 7 bases and J by 4 bases, with 12 bases of the junction left unmatched. In assigning cohorts, the study relied on participant-reported clinical history. Authors' methods: How many nucleated cells were present was estimated from reference gene primer amplification. Using immunoSEQ multiplex PCR, the repertoire was profiled, and TCRdb retains in-frame clones only, with some absent. V, J and clone size are those of that table, while D and trimming were read from the DNA. The sample has 270,000 or so clones; more than 85% are singletons.

The chain carries TRBV5-1 and TRBJ2-3, with 7 bases that match TRBD2. Specimen: PBMCs or T cells enriched from blood (not recorded which). The sequence was obtained from a man aged 35 to 55 who had been exposed to COVID-19. Here the CDR3 reads CASRTGASGADTQYF. The CDR3, as DNA: TGCGCCAGCCGAACCGGGGCTAGCGGAGCAGATACGCAGTATTTT. Based on the CDR3 plus reference TRBV5-1 and TRBJ2-3, the full variable domain is KAGVTQTPRYLIKTRGQQVTLSCSPISGHRSVSWYQQTPGQGLQFLFEYFSETQRNKGNFPGRFSGRQFSNSRSEMNVSTLELGDSALYLCASRTGASGADTQYFGPGTRLTVL.